This T cell receptor (beta chain) derives from a study of CD8 T cells in ankylosing spondylitis (TCRdb year 2017). General notes on the study: The study set out to find disease-linked TCR variants by profiling T cell receptor beta repertoires in ankylosing spondylitis patients and healthy donors. The full study cohort was made up of under 30 ankylosing spondylitis patients and 108 healthy donors. Samples of peripheral blood were taken, and for ankylosing spondylitis patients, synovial fluid was collected as well.

The CDR3 spans 16 residues, from the cysteine through the phenylalanine. This entry keeps only the CDR3 DNA: 48 bases, framed from base 1. For CDR1 and CDR2, the germline V gene lists LGHNA and YNFKEQ. V is cut by 3 bases and J by 2 bases, and the space between the germline ends is 16 bases. Broader findings and caveats from the paper: The disease-linked clones had a CD8+ phenotype and were found at relatively low frequencies in peripheral blood. Some TCR beta motif variants had previously been reported in synovial fluid and blood of reactive arthritis patients, which suggested common disease-initiation mechanisms. Blood from ankylosing spondylitis patients appeared to be characterized by a TCR beta motif made up of several highly homologous amino acid variants. The disease-linked clones were reported as significantly enriched in matched synovial fluid samples from ankylosing spondylitis patients.

Instrument used: Illumina HiSeq 2500. Quantitative 5'-RACE with molecular barcodes was used to prepare TCR beta libraries. For the original study's pipeline: Disease-linked TCR variants were identified with a new computational method built on a probabilistic model of VDJ rearrangement. Through fastp at Q25 and MiXCR, TCRdb rebuilt clones from the public reads, retaining in-frame beta chains. Rows merge per CDR3 protein into single entries with the most common DNA and genes. In this record, the V and J calls reflect TCRdb's handling and not the investigators' own analysis. The sample profile shows 250,000 to 300,000 distinct CDR3 sequences; roughly 20% of them were found once. The ten top clones hold roughly 7.3% of the sample. This clonotype showed up just a few times. Its target antigen remains unknown. Per-nucleotide qualities are absent, and no much larger clonotype sits a single base away.

The source of this sequence is a male donor with ankylosing spondylitis or in good health (not recorded which). The sequenced sample consisted of blood, either unsorted or a sorted T cell fraction (not recorded which). This chain is built from TRBV4-2 and TRBJ1-2; no confident D gene assignment can be made. Read as DNA, the sequence is TGTGCCAGCAGCCACGGAGGGCCGACGGTGAACTATGGCTACACCTTC. This translates into CASSHGGPTVNYGYTF.